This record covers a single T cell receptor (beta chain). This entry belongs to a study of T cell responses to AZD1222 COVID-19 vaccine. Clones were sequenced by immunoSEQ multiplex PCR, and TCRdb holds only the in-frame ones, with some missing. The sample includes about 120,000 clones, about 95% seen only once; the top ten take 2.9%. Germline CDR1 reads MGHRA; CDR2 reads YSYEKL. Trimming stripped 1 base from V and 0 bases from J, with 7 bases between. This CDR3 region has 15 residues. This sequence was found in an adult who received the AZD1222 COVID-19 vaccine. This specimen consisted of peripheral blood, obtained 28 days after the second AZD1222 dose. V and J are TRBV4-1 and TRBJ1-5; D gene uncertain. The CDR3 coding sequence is TGCGCCAGCAGCCAAGGTGGGTTTAGCAATCAGCCCCAGCATTTT. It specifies CASSQGGFSNQPQHF.